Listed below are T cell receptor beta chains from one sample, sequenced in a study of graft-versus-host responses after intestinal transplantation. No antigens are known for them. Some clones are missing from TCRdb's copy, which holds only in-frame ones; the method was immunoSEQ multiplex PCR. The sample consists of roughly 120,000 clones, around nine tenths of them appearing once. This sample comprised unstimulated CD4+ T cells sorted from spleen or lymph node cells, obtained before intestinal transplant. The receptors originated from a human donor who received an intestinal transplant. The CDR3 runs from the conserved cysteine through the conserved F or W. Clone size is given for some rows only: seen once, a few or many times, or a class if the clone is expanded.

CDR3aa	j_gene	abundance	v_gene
CASSGGLAGVTDTQYF	TRBJ2-3	.	TRBV6-1
CASTREPPYEQYF	TRBJ2-7	.	TRBV2
CASSLRDSLTSGNTIYF	TRBJ1-3	.	TRBV7-9
CASSKGGLAAETQYF	TRBJ2-5	.	TRBV6-6
CASSSPGEMNTEAFF	TRBJ1-1	.	TRBV28
CASSLAGSAGVGEQYF	TRBJ2-7	.	TRBV5-1
CASSQKPKTSGRTSGTGELFF	TRBJ2-2	.	TRBV4-1
CASRRTGPGETQYF	TRBJ2-5	once	TRBV25-1
CATSRSEGRGSPLHF	TRBJ1-6	.	TRBV15
CSVEGGQGAYEQFF	TRBJ2-1	.	TRBV29-1
CASSPTPGSPLHF	TRBJ1-6	.	TRBV5-5
CASSLRSGIYEQYF	TRBJ2-7	.	TRBV7-8
CASRRRTSGGGGQFF	TRBJ2-1	.	TRBV6-5
CASSEQGVRSEQFF	TRBJ2-1	.	TRBV6-5
CASSNGGGSTDTQYF	TRBJ2-3	.	TRBV6-1
CASSRRDTITDTQYF	TRBJ2-3	few	TRBV6-6
CASSEVGRGQHEQFF	TRBJ2-1	.	TRBV6-1
CASSQDAGYNQPQHF	TRBJ1-5	few	TRBV4-3
CASSVVAGSYEQYF	TRBJ2-7	.	TRBV9
CASSLGTSLNEQFF	TRBJ2-1	.	TRBV11-2
CASSAGLAGGDGEQYF	TRBJ2-7	.	TRBV9
CATSRDGSGGRDTQYF	TRBJ2-3	.	TRBV15
CASREDRGHLFF	TRBJ1-4	once	TRBV28